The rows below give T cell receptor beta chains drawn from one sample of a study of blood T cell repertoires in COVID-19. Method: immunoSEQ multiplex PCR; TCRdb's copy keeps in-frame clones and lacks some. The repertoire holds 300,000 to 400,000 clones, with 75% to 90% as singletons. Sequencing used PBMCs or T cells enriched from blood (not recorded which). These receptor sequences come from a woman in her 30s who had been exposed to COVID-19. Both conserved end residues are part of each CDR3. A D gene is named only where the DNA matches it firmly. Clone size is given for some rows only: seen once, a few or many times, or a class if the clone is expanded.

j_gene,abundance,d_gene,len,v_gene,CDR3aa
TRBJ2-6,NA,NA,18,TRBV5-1,CASSLVARFLVGANVLTF
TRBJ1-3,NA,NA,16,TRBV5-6,CASSPFGDLSGNTIYF
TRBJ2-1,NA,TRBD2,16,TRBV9,CASSVAAGGTPNEQFF
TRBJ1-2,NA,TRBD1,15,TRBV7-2,CASSSRDRGNYGYTF
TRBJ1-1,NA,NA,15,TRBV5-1,CASSPEVGLDTEAFF
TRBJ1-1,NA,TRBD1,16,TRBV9,CASSGFQGALNTEAFF
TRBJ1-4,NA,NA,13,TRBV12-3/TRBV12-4,CASSLVGRQKLFF
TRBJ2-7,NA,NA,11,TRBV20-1,CSARASYEQYF
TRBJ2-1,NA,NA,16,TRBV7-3,CASSLDLLRSDNEQFF
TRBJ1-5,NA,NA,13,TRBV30,CAWTYSGNQPQHF
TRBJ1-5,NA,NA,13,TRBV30,CAWRGGMNQPQHF
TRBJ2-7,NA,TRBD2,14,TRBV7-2,CASSPATSNFKQYF
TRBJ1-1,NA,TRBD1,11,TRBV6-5,CASTADRGTFF
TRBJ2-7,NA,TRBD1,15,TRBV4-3,CASSQDSGGGYEQYF
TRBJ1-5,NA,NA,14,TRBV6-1,CASSEATSRQPQHF
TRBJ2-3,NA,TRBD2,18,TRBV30,CAWSVLGVAGGRADTQYF
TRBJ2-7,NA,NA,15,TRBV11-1,CASSLRAGSPYEQYF
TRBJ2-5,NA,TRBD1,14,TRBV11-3,CASSLRQGQETQYF
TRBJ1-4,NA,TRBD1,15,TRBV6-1,CASSEAEGAGEKLFF
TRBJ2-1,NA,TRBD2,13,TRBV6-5,CASSSKLAGGQFF
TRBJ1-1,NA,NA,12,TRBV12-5,CASGLGLIEAFF
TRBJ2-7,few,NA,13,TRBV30,CAWSVALIYEQYF
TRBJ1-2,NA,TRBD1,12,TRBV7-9,CASSMTGHGYTF
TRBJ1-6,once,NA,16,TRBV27,CASSYGLGRVNSPLHF
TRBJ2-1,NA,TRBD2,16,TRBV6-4,CASSSTSGGDYNEQFF
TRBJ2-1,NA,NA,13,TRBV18,CASSRASLGEQFF
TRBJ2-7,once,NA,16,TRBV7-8,CASSLGLTGGVYEQYF
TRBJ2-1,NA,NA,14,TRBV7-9,CASRPSTPLGEQFF
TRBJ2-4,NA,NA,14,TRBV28,CASSPPGEGNIQYF
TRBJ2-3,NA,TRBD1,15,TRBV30,CAWSGQGQSTDTQYF
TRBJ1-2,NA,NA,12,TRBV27,CASSLSGSGYTF
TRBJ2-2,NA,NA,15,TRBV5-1,CASSLDPANTGELFF
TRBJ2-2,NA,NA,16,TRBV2,CASSEAHRVNTGELFF
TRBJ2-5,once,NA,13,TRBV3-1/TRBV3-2,CASSPPVQETQYF
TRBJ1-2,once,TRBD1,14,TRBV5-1,CASSWTGADYGYTF
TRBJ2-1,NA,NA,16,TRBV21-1,CASSKVWGQPYNEQFF
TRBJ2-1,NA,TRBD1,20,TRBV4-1,CASSQDRSSRQGFLNNEQFF
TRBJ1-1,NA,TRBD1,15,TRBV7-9,CASSEGQGMNTEAFF
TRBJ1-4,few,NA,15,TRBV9,CASSVGEGNSEKLFF
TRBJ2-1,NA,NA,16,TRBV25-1,CASSEGTGVRVNEQFF
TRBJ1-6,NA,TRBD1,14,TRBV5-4,CASSQGQNNSPLHF
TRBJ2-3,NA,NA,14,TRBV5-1,CASSLLRVSDTQYF
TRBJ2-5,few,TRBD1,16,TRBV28,CASSFSLRQGLETQYF
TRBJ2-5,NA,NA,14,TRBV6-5,CASSYSSQQETQYF
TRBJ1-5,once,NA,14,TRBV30,CAWSLPHADQPQHF